A selection of T cell receptor beta chains follows, all from one sample in a study of OX40 agonist ivuxolimab in advanced cancers. Method: immunoSEQ multiplex PCR; TCRdb's copy keeps in-frame clones and lacks some. The table lists roughly 21,000 clones, over 75% of them singletons. Sequences were derived from CD4+ or CD8+ T cells sorted from blood, sampled in a trial of the OX40 agonist ivuxolimab. All receptors derive from an adult with an advanced solid tumor such as melanoma, head and neck, liver or kidney cancer. Both conserved end residues are part of each CDR3. The D gene is left open where the match is weak. Size values are once, few and many counts, or a class for expanded clones, and some rows have none.

d_gene	abundance	v_gene	j_gene	CDR3aa	CDR3nt
NA	NA	TRBV21-1	TRBJ1-5	CASSVRPAPLYQPQHF	TGTGCCAGCAGCGTACGGCCGGCCCCCCTGTATCAGCCCCAGCATTTT
NA	NA	TRBV27	TRBJ1-1	CASSFTESTEAFF	TGTGCCAGCAGTTTTACAGAGAGCACTGAAGCTTTCTTT
NA	NA	TRBV7-8	TRBJ2-5	CASTLRALEGETQYF	TGTGCCAGCACACTACGCGCCTTGGAGGGGGAGACCCAGTACTTC
NA	NA	TRBV6-5	TRBJ2-7	CASSYSQGSEQYF	TGTGCCAGCAGTTACTCGCAGGGGTCCGAGCAGTACTTC
NA	NA	TRBV25-1	TRBJ2-7	CASSDLTGPDAVYF	TGTGCCAGCAGTGATCTGACAGGCCCCGACGCGGTATACTTC
NA	NA	TRBV7-9	TRBJ2-5	CASSLLTPPGETQYF	TGTGCCAGCAGCTTACTGACACCACCGGGAGAGACCCAGTACTTC
TRBD1	NA	TRBV30	TRBJ2-7	CAWSWTGGYEQYF	TGTGCCTGGAGTTGGACAGGAGGCTACGAGCAGTACTTC
NA	NA	TRBV15	TRBJ1-1	CATSIDRNTEAFF	TGTGCCACCAGCATCGACAGGAACACTGAAGCTTTCTTT
TRBD1	NA	TRBV29-1	TRBJ1-5	CSVCEDRGGGQPQHF	TGCAGCGTCTGCGAGGACAGGGGAGGCGGTCAGCCCCAGCATTTT
NA	few	TRBV30	TRBJ2-7	CAWSGPTYEQYF	TGTGCCTGGAGTGGGCCCACCTACGAGCAGTACTTC
NA	NA	TRBV19	TRBJ2-3	CATGTGFTDTQYF	TGTGCCACTGGAACAGGATTCACAGATACGCAGTATTTT
NA	NA	TRBV5-1	TRBJ1-4	CASSPPDDEKLFF	TGCGCCAGCAGCCCCCCTGACGATGAAAAACTGTTTTTT
TRBD2	NA	TRBV29-1	TRBJ2-1	CSVGGGPNLSYNEQFF	TGCAGCGTTGGCGGGGGGCCAAACCTCTCCTACAATGAGCAGTTCTTC